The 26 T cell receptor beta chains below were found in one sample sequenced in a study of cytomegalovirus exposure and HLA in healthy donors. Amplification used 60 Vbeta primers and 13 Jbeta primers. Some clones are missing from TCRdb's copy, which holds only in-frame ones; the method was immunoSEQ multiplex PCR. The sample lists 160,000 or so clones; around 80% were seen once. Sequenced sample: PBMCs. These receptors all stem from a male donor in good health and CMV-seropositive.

The CDR3 is CASSRLAGPLKEQYF. The CDR3, as DNA: TGTGCCAGCAGTCGACTAGCGGGGCCCCTCAAGGAGCAGTACTTC. The J gene is TRBJ2-7, the V gene TRBV7-8; 11 bases fit TRBD2. Germline trimming cut 6 bases from V and 7 bases from J; bases unmatched to any gene: 11. The germline V gene has CDR1 SGHVS and CDR2 FQNEAQ. CDR3 length equals 15 residues.

CDR3 amino acids: CAWVSGTGVEKLFF. In nucleotides, the CDR3 is TGTGCCTGGGTTTCCGGGACAGGGGTTGAAAAACTGTTTTTT. This chain joins TRBV30 and TRBJ1-4, with 10 bases aligning to TRBD1. Germline V gene sequence: CDR1 GTSNPN, CDR2 SVGIG (reference sequence). The CDR3 totals 14 residues. V was clipped by 5 bases and J by 7 bases; unmatched bases: 7.

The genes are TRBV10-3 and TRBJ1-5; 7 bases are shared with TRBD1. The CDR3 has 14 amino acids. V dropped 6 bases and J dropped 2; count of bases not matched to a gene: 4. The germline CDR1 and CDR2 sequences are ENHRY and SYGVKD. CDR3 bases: TGTGCCATCAGCCAGGGGGTGGGCAATCAGCCCCAGCATTTT. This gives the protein CAISQGVGNQPQHF.

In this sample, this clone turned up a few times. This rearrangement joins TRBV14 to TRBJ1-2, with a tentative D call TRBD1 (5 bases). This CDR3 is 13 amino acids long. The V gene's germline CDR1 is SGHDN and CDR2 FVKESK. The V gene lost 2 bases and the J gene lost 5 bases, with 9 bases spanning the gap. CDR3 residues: CASSQKAGYGYTF. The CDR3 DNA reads TGTGCCAGCAGCCAAAAAGCAGGGTATGGCTACACCTTC.

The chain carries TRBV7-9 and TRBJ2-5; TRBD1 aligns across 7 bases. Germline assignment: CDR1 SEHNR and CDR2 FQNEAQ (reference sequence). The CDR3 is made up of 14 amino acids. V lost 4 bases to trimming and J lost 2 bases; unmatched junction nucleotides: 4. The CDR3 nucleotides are TGTGCCAGCAGCTCGCGCAGGGGGCAAGAGACCCAGTACTTC. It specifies CASSSRRGQETQYF. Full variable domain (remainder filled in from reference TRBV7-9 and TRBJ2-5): DTGVSQNPRHKITKRGQNVTFRCDPISEHNRLYWYRQTLGQGPEFLTYFQNEAQLEKSRLLSDRFSAERPKGSFSTLEIQRTEQGDSAMYLCASSSRRGQETQYFGPGTRLLVL.

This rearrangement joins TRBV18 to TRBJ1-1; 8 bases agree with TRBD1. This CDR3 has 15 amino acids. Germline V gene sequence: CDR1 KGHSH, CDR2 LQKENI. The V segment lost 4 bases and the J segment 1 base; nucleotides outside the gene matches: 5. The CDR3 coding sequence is TGTGCCAGCTCACGCCGGACAGGGACGAACACTGAAGCTTTCTTT. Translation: CASSRRTGTNTEAFF.

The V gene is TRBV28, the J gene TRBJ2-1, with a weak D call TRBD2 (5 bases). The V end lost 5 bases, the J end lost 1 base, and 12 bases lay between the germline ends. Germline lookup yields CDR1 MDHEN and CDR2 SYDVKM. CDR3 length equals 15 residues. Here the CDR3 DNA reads TGTGCCAGCAGTCCCTTGGGAGAGTCCTACAATGAGCAGTTCTTC. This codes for CASSPLGESYNEQFF.

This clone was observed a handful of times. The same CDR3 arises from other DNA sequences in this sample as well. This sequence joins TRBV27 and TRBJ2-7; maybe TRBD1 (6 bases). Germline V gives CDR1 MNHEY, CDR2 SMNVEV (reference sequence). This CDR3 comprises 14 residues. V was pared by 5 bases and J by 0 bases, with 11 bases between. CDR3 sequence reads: CASSLWGPSYEQYF. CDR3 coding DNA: TGTGCCAGCAGTCTTTGGGGGCCCTCCTACGAGCAGTACTTC.

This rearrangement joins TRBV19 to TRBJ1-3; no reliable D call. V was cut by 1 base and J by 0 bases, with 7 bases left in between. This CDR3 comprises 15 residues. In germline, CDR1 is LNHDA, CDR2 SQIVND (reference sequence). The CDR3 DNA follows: TGTGCCAGTAGTATAGTCCGTCTCTCTGGAAACACCATATATTTT. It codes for CASSIVRLSGNTIYF.

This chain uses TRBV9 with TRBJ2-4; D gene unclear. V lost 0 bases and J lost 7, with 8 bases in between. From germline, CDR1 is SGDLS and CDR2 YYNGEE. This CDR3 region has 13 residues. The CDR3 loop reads CASSVDPGNIQYF. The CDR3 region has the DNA TGTGCCAGCAGCGTAGATCCCGGGAACATTCAGTACTTC.

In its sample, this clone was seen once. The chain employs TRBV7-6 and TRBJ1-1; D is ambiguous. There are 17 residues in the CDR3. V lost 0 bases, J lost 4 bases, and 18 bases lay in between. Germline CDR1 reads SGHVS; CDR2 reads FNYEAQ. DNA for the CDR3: TGTGCCAGCAGCTTAGCGCACACTCCTTCGAGCGGCACTGAAGCTTTCTTT. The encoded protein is CASSLAHTPSSGTEAFF.

The CDR3 nucleotides read TGTGCCAGCTCACCACCGGGACAGGGTGGTGAAAAACTGTTTTTT. It codes for CASSPPGQGGEKLFF. The J gene is TRBJ1-4, the V gene TRBV18, with TRBD1 matching over 9 bases. V lost 0 bases, J lost 7 bases, and 3 bases stayed unmatched. CDR3 length: 15 amino acids. CDR1 is KGHSH, CDR2 LQKENI, per germline. Full variable domain (outside the CDR3, taken from reference TRBV18 and TRBJ1-4): NAGVMQNPRHLVRRRGQEARLRCSPMKGHSHVYWYRQLPEEGLKFMVYLQKENIIDESGMPKERFSAEFPKEGPSILRIQQVVRGDSAAYFCASSPPGQGGEKLFFGSGTQLSVL.

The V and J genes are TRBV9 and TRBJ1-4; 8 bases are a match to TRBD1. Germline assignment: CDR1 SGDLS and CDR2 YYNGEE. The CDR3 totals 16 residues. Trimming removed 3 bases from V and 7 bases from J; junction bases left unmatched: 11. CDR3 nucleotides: TGTGCCAGCAGCGAGGGGGGCGGCAGGGGGCGTGAAAAACTGTTTTTT. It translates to CASSEGGGRGREKLFF. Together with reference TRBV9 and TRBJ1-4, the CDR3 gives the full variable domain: DSGVTQTPKHLITATGQRVTLRCSPRSGDLSVYWYQQSLDQGLQFLIQYYNGEERAKGNILERFSAQQFPDLHSELNLSSLELGDSALYFCASSEGGGRGREKLFFGSGTQLSVL.

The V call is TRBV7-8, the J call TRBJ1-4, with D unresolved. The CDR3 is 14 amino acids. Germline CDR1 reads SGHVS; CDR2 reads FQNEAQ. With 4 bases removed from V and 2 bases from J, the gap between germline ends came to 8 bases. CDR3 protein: CASSSRGTNEKLFF. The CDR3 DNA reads TGTGCCAGCAGCTCGCGAGGTACTAATGAAAAACTGTTTTTT.

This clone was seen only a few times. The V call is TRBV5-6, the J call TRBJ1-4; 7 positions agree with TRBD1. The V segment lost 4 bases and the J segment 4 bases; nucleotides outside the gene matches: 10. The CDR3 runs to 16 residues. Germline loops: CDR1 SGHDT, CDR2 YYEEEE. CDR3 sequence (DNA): TGTGCCAGCAGCCACCGACAGGGTAGGGGTAATGAAAAACTGTTTTTT. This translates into CASSHRQGRGNEKLFF. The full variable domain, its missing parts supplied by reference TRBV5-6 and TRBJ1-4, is DAGVTQSPTHLIKTRGQQVTLRCSPKSGHDTVSWYQQALGQGPQFIFQYYEEEERQRGNFPDRFSGHQFPNYSSELNVNALLLGDSALYLCASSHRQGRGNEKLFFGSGTQLSVL.

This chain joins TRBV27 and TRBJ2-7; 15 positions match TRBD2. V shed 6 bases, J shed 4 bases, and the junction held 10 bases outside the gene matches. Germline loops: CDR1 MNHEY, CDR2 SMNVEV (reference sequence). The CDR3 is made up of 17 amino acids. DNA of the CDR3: TGTGCCAGCAGAATGCCGGGACTAGCGGGAGGTCGGTACGAGCAGTACTTC. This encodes CASRMPGLAGGRYEQYF.

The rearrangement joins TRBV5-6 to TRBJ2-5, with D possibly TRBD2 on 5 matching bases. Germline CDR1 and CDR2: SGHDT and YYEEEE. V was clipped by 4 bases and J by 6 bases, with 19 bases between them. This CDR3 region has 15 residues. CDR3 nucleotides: TGTGCCAGCAGCCGGCAGTATAGAGGGATAAAGACCCAGTACTTC. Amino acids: CASSRQYRGIKTQYF.

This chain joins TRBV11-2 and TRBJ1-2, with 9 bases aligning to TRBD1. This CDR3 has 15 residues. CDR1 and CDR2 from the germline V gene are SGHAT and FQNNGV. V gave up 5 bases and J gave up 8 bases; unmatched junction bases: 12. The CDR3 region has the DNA TGTGCCAGCAGCCTGCGCCCGGACAGGGGATCCGGCTACACCTTC. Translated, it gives CASSLRPDRGSGYTF. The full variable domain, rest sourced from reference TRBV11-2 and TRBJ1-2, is EAGVAQSPRYKIIEKRQSVAFWCNPISGHATLYWYQQILGQGPKLLIQFQNNGVVDDSQLPKDRFSAERLKGVDSTLKIQPAKLEDSAVYLCASSLRPDRGSGYTFGSGTRLTVV.

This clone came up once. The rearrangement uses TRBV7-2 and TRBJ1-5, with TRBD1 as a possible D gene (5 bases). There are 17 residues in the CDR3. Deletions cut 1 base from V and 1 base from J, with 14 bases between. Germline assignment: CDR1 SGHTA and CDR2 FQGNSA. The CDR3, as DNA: TGTGCCAGCAGCTTAGTTTCAGGGATTAGGAGCAATCAGCCCCAGCATTTT. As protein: CASSLVSGIRSNQPQHF.

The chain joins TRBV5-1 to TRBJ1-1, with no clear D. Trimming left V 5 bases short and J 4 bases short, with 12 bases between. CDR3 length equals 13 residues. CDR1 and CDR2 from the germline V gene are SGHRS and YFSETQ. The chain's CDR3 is CASRVTSPTEAFF. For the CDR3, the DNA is TGCGCCAGCAGAGTAACATCCCCCACTGAAGCTTTCTTT.

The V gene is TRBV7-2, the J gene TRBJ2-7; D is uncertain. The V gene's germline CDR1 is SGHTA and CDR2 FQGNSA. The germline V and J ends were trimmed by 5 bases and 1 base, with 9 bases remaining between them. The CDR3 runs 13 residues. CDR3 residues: CASSPTVSYEQYF. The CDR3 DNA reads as TGTGCCAGCAGCCCGACTGTGTCCTACGAGCAGTACTTC.

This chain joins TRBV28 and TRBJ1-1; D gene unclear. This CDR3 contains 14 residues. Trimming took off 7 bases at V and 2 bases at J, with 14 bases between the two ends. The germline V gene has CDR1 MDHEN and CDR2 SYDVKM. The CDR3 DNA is TGTGCCAGCAACCCTAGCCCGGGAAACACTGAAGCTTTCTTT. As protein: CASNPSPGNTEAFF.

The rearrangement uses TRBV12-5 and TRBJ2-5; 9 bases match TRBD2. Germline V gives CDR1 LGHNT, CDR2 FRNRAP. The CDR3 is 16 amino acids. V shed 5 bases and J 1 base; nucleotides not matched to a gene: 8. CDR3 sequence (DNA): TGTGCTAGTGGTGCCATAGCGGGAGCCCCCCAAGAGACCCAGTACTTC. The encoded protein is CASGAIAGAPQETQYF.

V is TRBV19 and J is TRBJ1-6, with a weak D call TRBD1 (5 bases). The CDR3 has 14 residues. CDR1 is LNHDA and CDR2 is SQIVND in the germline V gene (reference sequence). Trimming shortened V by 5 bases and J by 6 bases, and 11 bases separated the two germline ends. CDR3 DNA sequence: TGTGCCAGTAGTGGCGGGGGTGCTAATTCACCCCTCCACTTT. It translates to CASSGGGANSPLHF.

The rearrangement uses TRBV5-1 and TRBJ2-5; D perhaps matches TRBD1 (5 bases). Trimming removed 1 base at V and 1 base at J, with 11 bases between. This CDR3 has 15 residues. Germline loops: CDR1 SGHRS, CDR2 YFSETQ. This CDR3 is CASSLYSGSQETQYF. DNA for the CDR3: TGCGCCAGCAGCTTGTATTCAGGGTCCCAAGAGACCCAGTACTTC.

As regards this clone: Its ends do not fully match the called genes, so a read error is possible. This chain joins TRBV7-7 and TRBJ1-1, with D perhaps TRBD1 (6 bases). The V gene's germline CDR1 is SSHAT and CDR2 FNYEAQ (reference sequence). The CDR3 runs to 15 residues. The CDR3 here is CASRRLDSMNTEAFF. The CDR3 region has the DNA TGTGCTAGCAGACGTCTGGACAGTATGAACACTGAAGCTTTCTTT.